Each of the 4 T cell receptor beta chains below was sequenced from the same sample in a study of T cell repertoires in cytomegalovirus infection. TCRdb analysed the reads with MiXCR anew, one entry per CDR3 protein. This table has some 400,000 distinct CDR3 sequences, about 33% appearing once. Sequencing was done on a sample of PBMCs. The receptors come from a human donor in good health (CMV status not recorded). Some clones in this sample may be carry-over from other donors' samples.

The chain combines TRBV19 with TRBJ2-1; D ambiguous. The CDR3 consists of 15 residues. The ends were cut back, 3 bases at V and 2 bases at J, with 11 bases in the middle. Germline CDR1 and CDR2: LNHDA and SQIVND (reference sequence). The CDR3 DNA is TGTGCCAGTAGTATTCCAGGTCCCCCCTACAATGAGCAGTTCTTC. This codes for CASSIPGPPYNEQFF.

The chain uses TRBV5-5 and TRBJ2-5; TRBD1 agrees at 8 bases. The V gene's germline CDR1 is SGHKS and CDR2 YYEKEE (reference sequence). The CDR3 spans 16 residues. The junction had 6 bases not matched to a gene; V was cut back by 0 bases and J by 2 bases. The CDR3 DNA reads as TGTGCCAGCAGCTTGGCGGCAGGGGGCGAACAAGAGACCCAGTACTTC. It encodes CASSLAAGGEQETQYF.

As regards this clonotype: It is likely a read error, because the conserved phenylalanine at the end of the CDR3 is missing. The rearrangement links TRBV24-1 to TRBJ2-2; TRBD1 aligns across 8 bases. The germline V gene encodes CDR1 KGHDR and CDR2 SFDVKD. V was clipped by 1 base and J by 7 bases; unmatched bases: 16. The CDR3 spans 19 residues. This chain's CDR3 is CATSDFSNTGQGLSGELFL. The DNA of the CDR3 is TGTGCCACCAGTGATTTTTCAAATACTGGACAGGGTTTGAGCGGGGAGCTGTTTTTG.

As to this clonotype: The limits of the CDR3 on the DNA are not certain, so only TCRdb's listed CDR3 is given. The chain links TRBV7-8 to TRBJ2-5; the table names TRBD2, a call not compared with the DNA. The CDR3 adds up to 15 amino acids, both ends counted. Germline V gene data show CDR1 as SGHVS and CDR2 as FQNEAQ. CDR3 loop: CYSCLQRGGRETHYF.